This is a list of T cell receptor beta chains from one sample in a study of OX40 agonist ivuxolimab in advanced cancers. Sequenced by immunoSEQ multiplex PCR; TCRdb stores in-frame clones only, minus some. The table lists around 90,000 clones, over 80% of them singletons. Sequenced material: CD4+ or CD8+ T cells sorted from blood, taken in a trial of the OX40 agonist ivuxolimab. The receptors stem from an adult with an advanced solid tumor such as melanoma, head and neck, liver or kidney cancer. The CDR3 runs from the conserved cysteine through the conserved F or W. D genes are given only for firm matches. Not every row has a clone size; where given, it reads once, few, many or a size class.

J gene | V gene | clone size | D gene | CDR3 DNA | CDR3 protein
TRBJ2-7 | TRBV28 | . | . | TGTGCCAGCGTAACCCACAATAGCTCCTACGAGCAGTACTTC | CASVTHNSSYEQYF
TRBJ2-7 | TRBV4-2 | medium-sized | TRBD2 | TGTGCCAGCAGCCAAGATTCCGCTAGCGGCTACGAGCAGTACTTC | CASSQDSASGYEQYF
TRBJ2-7 | TRBV15 | . | . | TGTGCCACCAGCAGAGTGGGGTCCTACGAGCAGTACTTC | CATSRVGSYEQYF
TRBJ2-1 | TRBV19 | . | TRBD2 | TGTGCCAGTAGTATTGGACTAGCGGGAGTCTTGCAGTTCTTC | CASSIGLAGVLQFF
TRBJ2-7 | TRBV28 | . | TRBD1 | TGTGCCAGCAGTTCGGGTTCTGACAGGGTCTACGAGCAGTACTTC | CASSSGSDRVYEQYF
TRBJ1-4 | TRBV28 | once | . | TGTGCCAGCAGTTTGGGGAGAAGGAATGAAAAACTGTTTTTT | CASSLGRRNEKLFF
TRBJ2-1 | TRBV5-6 | . | . | TGTGCCAGCAGCTCCTCTCGGGCCCTACCCGGGCTCGAGCAGTTCTTC | CASSSSRALPGLEQFF
TRBJ2-3 | TRBV27 | . | . | TGTGCCAGCAGTTTATCCGGGACTCTTAACACAGATACGCAGTATTTT | CASSLSGTLNTDTQYF
TRBJ2-7 | TRBV5-1 | . | . | TGCGCCAGCAGCTCCACCTCCTACGAGCAGTACTTC | CASSSTSYEQYF
TRBJ1-1 | TRBV27 | few | TRBD1 | TGTGCCAGCAGTAGATACACCGGGACAGACTTAATGATGAACACTGAAGCTTTCTTT | CASSRYTGTDLMMNTEAFF
TRBJ2-7 | TRBV6-5 | once | TRBD1 | TGTGCCAGCAGTTACTCGCAGGGACAGGGATACGAGCAGTACTTC | CASSYSQGQGYEQYF
TRBJ2-3 | TRBV19 | . | TRBD1 | TGTGCCAGTGAGGGGACAGGGTCAGATACGCAGTATTTT | CASEGTGSDTQYF
TRBJ2-7 | TRBV27 | . | . | TGTGCCAGCAGTTTAGATGTAGGCAACTACGAGCAGTACTTC | CASSLDVGNYEQYF
TRBJ2-5 | TRBV2 | . | TRBD2 | TGTGCCAGCAGCTCCTACCGACTAGCAAGGTACCAAGAGACCCAGTACTTC | CASSSYRLARYQETQYF
TRBJ2-7 | TRBV5-1 | . | . | TGCGCCAGCAGCAGTACAGGAGGAGACCTCGAGCAGTACTTC | CASSSTGGDLEQYF
TRBJ2-7 | TRBV28 | few | TRBD1 | TGTGCCAGCAGTTTTACCGGGACAGGGTCTAAGGAGCAGTACTTC | CASSFTGTGSKEQYF
TRBJ2-7 | TRBV5-1 | few | . | TGCGCCAGCAGCTTGGGACCGGCCTACGAGCAGTACTTC | CASSLGPAYEQYF
TRBJ2-1 | TRBV15 | once | TRBD2 | TGTGCCACCAGCCCCGGGAGGCCCATCTCCTACAATGAGCAGTTCTTC | CATSPGRPISYNEQFF
TRBJ2-7 | TRBV2 | . | . | TGTGCCAGCAGTGATCAAGGTTACGAGCAGTACTTC | CASSDQGYEQYF
TRBJ2-1 | TRBV6-1 | . | . | TGTGCCAGCAGTGAACTAGCCAATGAGCAGTTCTTC | CASSELANEQFF
TRBJ1-4 | TRBV27 | . | . | TGTGCCAGCAGTCCATCAGGGGCAGCTAATGAAAAACTGTTTTTT | CASSPSGAANEKLFF
TRBJ2-2 | TRBV28 | . | . | TGTGCCAGCAGTACTACCGGGGAGCTGTTTTTT | CASSTTGELFF
TRBJ2-1 | TRBV11-2 | . | TRBD2 | TGTGCCAGCAGCCCGAAGACTAGCCGGGTCAATGAGCAGTTCTTC | CASSPKTSRVNEQFF
TRBJ1-2 | TRBV5-1 | . | . | TGCGCCAGCCGGACTCTGGGGGCAGCTTTCTATGGCTACACCTTC | CASRTLGAAFYGYTF
TRBJ1-1 | TRBV7-9 | . | . | TGTGCCAGCAGGCGACCTACAGGGTTGTATGAAGCTTTCTTT | CASRRPTGLYEAFF
TRBJ1-1 | TRBV7-9 | . | . | TGTGCCAGCAGCCCCGACAGAACTGAAGCTTTCTTT | CASSPDRTEAFF
TRBJ2-1 | TRBV7-9 | . | . | TGTGCCAGCAGCTTAGCGGGAAATATCAATGAGCAGTTCTTC | CASSLAGNINEQFF
TRBJ1-2 | TRBV27 | . | . | TGTGCCAGCAGGAAGGAAGGTGGAGGCTACACCTTC | CASRKEGGGYTF
TRBJ2-3 | TRBV27 | . | . | TGTGCCAGCAGTTTTACAGGGCAAAATACGCAGTATTTT | CASSFTGQNTQYF
TRBJ1-1 | TRBV28 | . | TRBD1 | TGTGCCAGCAGTTTATATGAGGGGGCGAACACTGAAGCTTTCTTT | CASSLYEGANTEAFF
TRBJ2-6 | TRBV30 | . | . | TGTGCCTGGGGCCACTCTGGGGCCAACGTCCTGACTTTC | CAWGHSGANVLTF
TRBJ1-1 | TRBV28 | few | . | TGTGCCAGCAATCCCGTCGGGGGCATAGACACTGAAGCTTTCTTT | CASNPVGGIDTEAFF
TRBJ2-7 | TRBV2 | . | . | TGTGCCAGCAGTACAGGGCTTGACCCCTACGAGCAGTACTTC | CASSTGLDPYEQYF
TRBJ2-1 | TRBV7-9 | . | . | TGTGCCAGCAGCTTAGCGTCTTACCTGCCGGATGAGCAGTTCTTC | CASSLASYLPDEQFF
TRBJ2-3 | TRBV14 | . | . | TGTGCCAGCAGCCAAAGTCGTGCGGGGACAGATACGCAGTATTTT | CASSQSRAGTDTQYF
TRBJ1-1 | TRBV14 | . | TRBD1 | TGTGCCAGCAGCCGACAGGGTAGGACCACTGAAGCTTTCTTT | CASSRQGRTTEAFF
TRBJ2-1 | TRBV7-7 | . | TRBD2 | TGTGCTAGCAGCTTAGTAGTGGCGGGACTAGCGGGAGACAATGAGCAGTTCTTC | CASSLVVAGLAGDNEQFF
TRBJ1-1 | TRBV29-1 | once | TRBD1 | TGCAGCGTTGACTTGACAGGGGATGGGACCACTGAAGCTTTCTTT | CSVDLTGDGTTEAFF
TRBJ1-4 | TRBV27 | . | . | TGTGCCAGCAGTTCAGGGCCTCCACTTAATGAAAAACTGTTTTTT | CASSSGPPLNEKLFF
TRBJ2-1 | TRBV5-6 | . | . | TGTGCCAGCAGCTGGGGGATGGCGCTGGTAAATGAGCAGTTCTTC | CASSWGMALVNEQFF